These T cell receptor beta chains were read from a single sample in a study of CD8 T cells in Susac syndrome. Each CDR3 protein gets one entry after TCRdb re-called the immunoSEQ multiplex PCR reads with MiXCR. Among approximately 70,000 distinct CDR3 sequences, approximately 95% were seen once, and the ten largest hold 0.24%. Specimen: CD8+ T cells from PBMCs. The receptors derive from a human donor in good health. CDR3s include the opening cysteine and the closing phenylalanine or tryptophan. Each record gives: D gene, V gene, clone size, J gene, CDR3 protein, CDR3 DNA. The D gene is left open where the match is weak. Clone size, where shown, is once, few, many, or a class for clones that have expanded.

D gene: TRBD2
V gene: TRBV6-2/TRBV6-3
clone size: NA
J gene: TRBJ2-2
CDR3 protein: CASSPRTSGGELFF
CDR3 DNA: TGTGCCAGCAGTCCTCGGACTAGCGGCGGGGAGCTGTTTTTT

D gene: NA
V gene: TRBV10-3
clone size: NA
J gene: TRBJ1-5
CDR3 protein: CAISEGVNQPQHF
CDR3 DNA: TGTGCCATCAGTGAAGGAGTTAATCAGCCCCAGCATTTT

D gene: NA
V gene: TRBV27
clone size: NA
J gene: TRBJ1-2
CDR3 protein: CASSFLGEGYGYTF
CDR3 DNA: TGTGCCAGCAGTTTTTTGGGGGAGGGCTATGGCTACACCTTC

D gene: NA
V gene: TRBV7-9
clone size: NA
J gene: TRBJ1-2
CDR3 protein: CASSPGPGSYTF
CDR3 DNA: TGTGCCAGCAGCCCCGGGCCAGGGAGCTACACCTTC

D gene: NA
V gene: TRBV28
clone size: NA
J gene: TRBJ1-3
CDR3 protein: CASSFSTSGNTIYF
CDR3 DNA: TGTGCCAGCAGTTTCTCCACCTCTGGAAACACCATATATTTT

D gene: TRBD1
V gene: TRBV7-8
clone size: NA
J gene: TRBJ2-4
CDR3 protein: CASSANDRGLAKNIQYF
CDR3 DNA: TGTGCCAGCAGCGCAAATGACAGGGGGTTAGCCAAAAACATTCAGTACTTC

D gene: TRBD1
V gene: TRBV12-3/TRBV12-4
clone size: NA
J gene: TRBJ2-7
CDR3 protein: CASSPGTGYEQYF
CDR3 DNA: TGTGCCAGCAGCCCCGGGACAGGGTACGAGCAGTACTTC

D gene: NA
V gene: TRBV9
clone size: NA
J gene: TRBJ1-5
CDR3 protein: CASSANSNQPQHF
CDR3 DNA: TGTGCCAGCAGCGCTAATAGCAATCAGCCCCAGCATTTT

D gene: NA
V gene: TRBV4-1
clone size: NA
J gene: TRBJ2-7
CDR3 protein: CASSQGEGAGHEQYF
CDR3 DNA: TGCGCCAGCAGCCAAGGGGAGGGGGCCGGTCACGAGCAGTACTTC

D gene: TRBD1
V gene: TRBV7-9
clone size: NA
J gene: TRBJ2-7
CDR3 protein: CASSFTGALYEQYF
CDR3 DNA: TGTGCCAGCAGCTTTACAGGGGCCCTCTACGAGCAGTACTTC

D gene: TRBD1
V gene: TRBV28
clone size: NA
J gene: TRBJ1-1
CDR3 protein: CASSKLGQGLLNTEAFF
CDR3 DNA: TGTGCCAGCAGTAAGTTAGGACAGGGTCTTTTAAACACTGAAGCTTTCTTT

D gene: NA
V gene: TRBV4-1
clone size: once
J gene: TRBJ1-2
CDR3 protein: CASSQGGNGYTF
CDR3 DNA: TGCGCCAGCAGCCAAGGAGGGAATGGCTACACCTTC

D gene: NA
V gene: TRBV4-1
clone size: NA
J gene: TRBJ1-6
CDR3 protein: CASSQDNRGSLSLHF
CDR3 DNA: TGCGCCAGCAGCCAAGATAATAGAGGGAGTTTATCCCTCCACTTT

D gene: NA
V gene: TRBV6-2/TRBV6-3
clone size: NA
J gene: TRBJ1-1
CDR3 protein: CASSYLDRNTEAFF
CDR3 DNA: TGTGCCAGCAGTTACCTCGACAGGAACACTGAAGCTTTCTTT

D gene: NA
V gene: TRBV6-5
clone size: NA
J gene: TRBJ1-5
CDR3 protein: CASSLGVGQPQHF
CDR3 DNA: TGTGCCAGCAGTCTCGGAGTAGGTCAGCCCCAGCATTTT

D gene: NA
V gene: TRBV11-2
clone size: NA
J gene: TRBJ1-2
CDR3 protein: CASSPGGGGYTF
CDR3 DNA: TGTGCCAGCAGCCCGGGGGGGGGTGGCTACACCTTC